These 25 T cell receptor beta chains were sequenced from one sample in a study of beta chain features in type 1 diabetes. cDNA synthesis used the whole RNA isolate, giving expressed TCRB sequences. Clones were read by immunoSEQ multiplex PCR, and TCRdb kept only the in-frame ones, dropping some. The sample has roughly 170,000 clones; 10% to 15% are singletons. The specimen was central memory CD4+ T cells from blood. The receptor source for this set is a woman between 18 and 29 years old in good health.

The chain couples TRBV4-2 to TRBJ1-1; no definite D call. This CDR3 region has 13 residues. Germline assignment: CDR1 LGHNA and CDR2 YNFKEQ. V dropped 0 bases and J dropped 7 bases, with 9 bases sitting between them. CDR3 sequence reads: CASSQESAGEAFF. The CDR3 DNA reads as TGTGCCAGCAGCCAAGAGAGTGCCGGTGAAGCTTTCTTT.

At least ten counts were recorded for this clone. The CDR3 here is CASSIDSGGRGDIQYF. DNA for the CDR3: TGTGCCAGTAGTATAGATTCGGGCGGGAGGGGTGACATTCAGTACTTC. The rearrangement uses TRBV19 and TRBJ2-4; 9 nucleotides align to TRBD2. The CDR3 has 16 amino acids. From germline, CDR1 is LNHDA and CDR2 SQIVND (reference sequence). J lost 8 bases, V lost 0 bases, and 8 bases had no gene match.

This clone has a handful of counts. The rearrangement uses TRBV29-1 and TRBJ2-3, with 8 bases fitting TRBD1. The CDR3 has 14 amino acids. Germline trimming cut 3 bases from V and 3 bases from J; bases unmatched to any gene: 5. The germline V gene encodes CDR1 SQVTM and CDR2 ANQGSEA. CDR3 sequence (DNA): TGCAGCGTTGATGACAGGGGATCGACAGATACGCAGTATTTT. Its protein product is CSVDDRGSTDTQYF.

This clone was counted only a few times. The chain has TRBV4-2 and TRBJ2-4; a weak D match, TRBD2 (5 bases). CDR3 length equals 16 residues. Germline-derived CDR1 and CDR2 are LGHNA and YNFKEQ. V lost 1 base to trimming and J lost 1 base, with 11 bases between them. The CDR3 loop reads CASSQAAGMAKNIQYF. The CDR3 DNA reads TGTGCCAGCAGCCAAGCCGCCGGGATGGCCAAAAACATTCAGTACTTC.

This clone was seen a handful of times. The CDR3 spells CASHLAGGPKVNEQFF. For the CDR3, the DNA is TGTGCCAGCCATCTAGCGGGAGGGCCCAAGGTAAATGAGCAGTTCTTC. The gene calls are TRBV19 and TRBJ2-1; 12 bases fit TRBD2. Trimming removed 9 bases from V and 7 bases from J; junction bases left unmatched: 13. Looked up from germline, CDR1 is LNHDA and CDR2 is SQIVND (reference sequence). The CDR3 runs to 16 residues.

The chain combines TRBV9 with TRBJ2-1, with D maybe TRBD2 (5 bases). Trimming took off 3 bases at V and 0 bases at J, with 13 bases between the two ends. The V gene's germline CDR1 is SGDLS and CDR2 YYNGEE. The CDR3 runs 16 residues. CDR3 sequence: CASSASEARSYNEQFF. The DNA for the CDR3 is TGTGCCAGCAGCGCCTCGGAGGCACGCTCCTACAATGAGCAGTTCTTC.

This clone was counted only a few times. V is TRBV7-2 and J is TRBJ2-7; D gene ambiguous. CDR1 SGHTA and CDR2 FQGNSA come from the germline V gene. The germline V and J ends were trimmed by 5 bases and 0 bases, with 14 bases remaining between them. The CDR3 has 15 amino acids. As DNA, the CDR3 is TGTGCCAGCAGCGTGAGATACTCGAGCTCCTACGAGCAGTACTTC. It translates to CASSVRYSSSYEQYF. The complete variable domain, with remaining parts taken from reference TRBV7-2 and TRBJ2-7, reads GAGVSQSPSNKVTEKGKDVELRCDPISGHTALYWYRQSLGQGLEFLIYFQGNSAPDKSGLPSDRFSAERTGGSVSTLTIQRTQQEDSAVYLCASSVRYSSSYEQYFGPGTRLTVT.

This clone was picked up a small number of times. The J gene is TRBJ1-5, the V gene TRBV7-2; D unclear. The CDR3 runs 14 residues. Germline values: CDR1 SGHTA, CDR2 FQGNSA. Trimming cost V 5 bases and J 7 bases, with 15 bases left between them. CDR3 in amino acids: CASSLGGFRQPQHF. The CDR3 DNA sequence: TGTGCCAGCAGCCTTGGCGGGTTTCGACAGCCCCAGCATTTT.

The chain couples TRBV5-1 to TRBJ2-7; 13 bases fit TRBD2. The germline V gene has CDR1 SGHRS and CDR2 YFSETQ. This CDR3 contains 15 residues. The ends lost 3 bases at V and 5 bases at J; junction bases unmatched: 5. CDR3 sequence reads: CASSWTSGSGNEQYF. For the CDR3, the DNA is TGCGCCAGCAGCTGGACTAGCGGGAGTGGCAACGAGCAGTACTTC.

The rearrangement links TRBV7-9 to TRBJ1-1; the match to TRBD1 covers 10 bases. V was pared by 4 bases and J by 4 bases, with 3 bases of the junction left unmatched. Germline CDR1 is SEHNR and CDR2 is FQNEAQ (reference sequence). This CDR3 is 14 amino acids long. The CDR3 protein is CASSSWTGGTEAFF. The CDR3 region has the DNA TGTGCCAGCAGCTCCTGGACAGGGGGCACTGAAGCTTTCTTT.

This clone was found a few times. The J gene is TRBJ1-2, the V gene TRBV7-2; D remains unclear. The CDR3 runs to 12 residues. Per germline, CDR1 SGHTA and CDR2 FQGNSA. Trimming stripped 7 bases from V and 4 bases from J, with 10 bases between. The CDR3 here is CASTMRAYGYTF. CDR3 DNA: TGTGCCAGCACCATGCGGGCCTATGGCTACACCTTC.

The chain is built from TRBV6-5 and TRBJ1-1; D perhaps matches TRBD1 (5 bases). This CDR3 has 15 amino acids. Germline CDR1 and CDR2: MNHEY and SVGAGI. V lost 0 bases to trimming and J lost 1 base, with 9 bases between them. CDR3: CASSYSQGRNTEAFF. The CDR3 DNA reads as TGTGCCAGCAGTTACTCGCAGGGTCGGAACACTGAAGCTTTCTTT.

The chain links TRBV7-6 to TRBJ2-3; 9 bases line up with TRBD2. This CDR3 has 16 residues. The V gene end was trimmed by 1 base and the J gene end by 2 bases; junction bases not matched to a gene: 4. Germline-derived CDR1 and CDR2 are SGHVS and FNYEAQ. The CDR3 DNA reads TGTGCCAGCAGCTTAGAGAGCGGGAGGACCACAGATACGCAGTATTTT. This encodes CASSLESGRTTDTQYF. The full variable domain, completed using reference TRBV7-6 and TRBJ2-3, is GAGVSQSPRYKVTKRGQDVALRCDPISGHVSLYWYRQALGQGPEFLTYFNYEAQQDKSGLPNDRFSAERPEGSISTLTIQRTEQRDSAMYRCASSLESGRTTDTQYFGPGTRLTVL.

This clone was seen a handful of times. The V gene is TRBV6-1, the J gene TRBJ2-7, with a weak D call TRBD1 (5 bases). The CDR3 extends over 12 amino acids. The germline V and J ends were trimmed by 7 bases and 2 bases, with 9 bases remaining between them. CDR1 is MNHNS, CDR2 SASEGT, per germline. This CDR3 is CASKTDTYEQYF. The CDR3 DNA sequence: TGTGCCAGCAAGACAGACACCTACGAGCAGTACTTC.

V gene TRBV7-2 combines with J gene TRBJ2-1, with D perhaps matching TRBD1 (6 bases). The germline gives CDR1 SGHTA, CDR2 FQGNSA. Trimming shortened V by 5 bases and J by 5 bases, and 13 bases separated the two germline ends. This CDR3 comprises 14 residues. This CDR3 reads CASSPSGQNNEQFF. As DNA, the CDR3 is TGTGCCAGCAGCCCGTCAGGACAGAACAATGAGCAGTTCTTC.

This chain joins TRBV9 and TRBJ1-2, with TRBD1 matching over 10 bases. The CDR3 sequence is 13 residues long. CDR1 and CDR2 from the germline V gene are SGDLS and YYNGEE. The trim removed 2 bases at V and 10 bases at J, leaving 5 bases unmatched. CDR3 nucleotides: TGTGCCAGCAGCGTCGGACAGGGGGGAGACTACACCTTC. Protein: CASSVGQGGDYTF.

This clone was seen a handful of times. V usage is TRBV20-1 and J usage is TRBJ1-5; TRBD1 is a possible D gene (5 bases). Germline CDR1 DFQATT, CDR2 SNEGSKA (reference sequence). The CDR3 totals 10 residues. CDR3 nucleotide sequence: TGCAGGCGGGGGAATCAGCCCCAGCATTTT. The encoded protein is CRRGNQPQHF.

As regards this clone: Sequence at one end of the junction differs from germline and may be a read error. CDR3 nucleotide sequence: TGTGCCAGCAGCCTAGCGGGCCGCTACGAGCAGTACTTC. Translation: CASSLAGRYEQYF. The V and J genes are TRBV7-2 and TRBJ2-7, with TRBD2 identical over 8 bases. Germline CDR1 SGHTA, CDR2 FQGNSA. The CDR3 is 13 amino acids.

The chain has TRBV4-1 and TRBJ2-4; D is unresolved. Germline lookup yields CDR1 MGHRA and CDR2 YSYEKL. Trimming removed 0 bases at V and 4 bases at J, with 10 bases between. This CDR3 region has 15 residues. CDR3 bases: TGCGCCAGCAGCCAAGAGAGGCGAGAGAAAAACATTCAGTACTTC. Its translation is CASSQERREKNIQYF.

This chain uses TRBV7-2 with TRBJ2-1; D is uncertain. With 3 bases removed from V and 10 bases from J, the gap between germline ends came to 10 bases. Germline loops: CDR1 SGHTA, CDR2 FQGNSA. CDR3 length: 12 residues. Written as DNA, the CDR3 is TGTGCCAGCAGCTTTTTTACCAGGGAGCAGTTCTTC. As protein: CASSFFTREQFF.

This chain joins TRBV6-5 and TRBJ2-3; perhaps TRBD2 as D (6 bases). The CDR3 loop spans 14 amino acids. Germline V gene sequence: CDR1 MNHEY, CDR2 SVGAGI. V was clipped by 7 bases and J by 2 bases, with 13 bases between them. This CDR3 is CASTLRRDTDTQYF. The CDR3, as DNA: TGTGCCAGCACTTTGAGGAGGGACACAGATACGCAGTATTTT.

This clone was detected only a few times. This CDR3 reads CSAHRDRGASQYGYTF. The CDR3 nucleotides are TGCAGCGCCCACCGGGACAGGGGTGCCTCACAGTATGGCTACACCTTC. The V and J genes are TRBV29-1 and TRBJ1-2; 10 bases map to TRBD1. The CDR3 loop spans 16 amino acids. The J segment lost 5 bases and the V segment lost 7 bases, leaving 16 bases of the junction unmatched. Germline loops: CDR1 SQVTM, CDR2 ANQGSEA.

The chain links TRBV4-3 to TRBJ2-5, with 8 bases matching TRBD2. The CDR3 is made up of 16 amino acids. CDR1 is LGHNA, CDR2 YSLEER, per germline. Trimming at V came to 2 bases and at J to 3 bases, leaving 8 bases not matched to a gene. The CDR3 DNA reads TGCGCCAGCAGCCAATCCTCGTCAGCGGGAGAAGAGACCCAGTACTTC. Translating it yields CASSQSSSAGEETQYF.

This clone was seen a handful of times. The chain couples TRBV30 to TRBJ2-2, with D maybe TRBD1 (5 bases). There are 14 residues in the CDR3. V lost 2 bases, J lost 6 bases, and 13 bases lay in between. CDR1 GTSNPN and CDR2 SVGIG come from the germline V gene (reference sequence). This CDR3 reads CAWSTRVPAGELFF. The CDR3 DNA follows: TGTGCCTGGAGTACCAGGGTCCCAGCCGGGGAGCTGTTTTTT.

The chain joins TRBV4-2 to TRBJ1-5; D unclear. The germline V gene has CDR1 LGHNA and CDR2 YNFKEQ. Trimming left V 0 bases short and J 0 bases short, with 6 bases between. CDR3 length: 15 residues. The CDR3 here is CASSQEGDSNQPQHF. The CDR3 nucleotides are TGTGCCAGCAGCCAAGAAGGAGATAGCAATCAGCCCCAGCATTTT.